Included here is one T cell receptor beta chain sequence, with context. It has no known antigen specificity. Base qualities are not provided; no much larger clone lies one nucleotide away. This record belongs to a study of cytomegalovirus exposure and HLA in healthy donors (dated by TCRdb to 2015 to 2018). With respect to the entire study: An earlier analysis of more than 550 of the donors reported roughly 300 Gb of sequence data and 95 million to 120 million unique TCR beta sequences obtained from around 190 million T cells. Roughly 300 gigabases of sequencing data and roughly 90 million unique TCR sequences were included in an early release covering roughly 600 HLA-typed donors. Of the roughly 410 genotyped donors, 65% to 90% were placed in the genetic ancestry cluster associated with self-reported Caucasian donors. The study aimed to test whether signatures of past pathogen exposure could be identified by cataloging public T cell receptors. The study profiled the T cell repertoires of 550 to 700 subjects by immunosequencing and related them to cytomegalovirus serostatus. In addition to the first cohort of 666 subjects, a separate validation cohort of 100 to 150 different subjects was used. High-throughput TCR immunosequencing, statistical association of individual TCRs with disease status, and machine learning were combined to predict cytomegalovirus infection status. In a later analysis, previously published TCR beta repertoires from 670 or so donors were re-analyzed and high-resolution HLA genotyping was added so that TCR occurrence patterns could be studied. Rather than using new phenotypic data, the later analysis identified candidate immune exposures from TCR beta sequences and from how often those sequences occurred across donors. An earlier analysis of approximately 500 of the donors applied high-throughput TCR beta sequencing to assess whether each TCR beta V gene segment acted as functional or pseudogenic. Donor age, sex, ethnicity and CMV serostatus were compiled alongside the repertoire data. A later genetic analysis used genome-wide SNP genotypes for about three fifths of the 666 donors, treating that subset as a discovery cohort. Every repertoire in the discovery cohort had been generated on one and the same sequencing platform. HLA typing included class I and class II loci at four-digit resolution. Typing coverage differed by locus: A, B, C, DRB1 and DQB1 were typed in about 629-640 donors, DQA1 in 500 to 550, DPA1 in around 600, and DPB1 in 450 to 480. Several DR-DQ haplotypes were handled as single units for association and clustering, since linkage in the cohort was strong. Among some 400 genotyped donors of the cohort, an average of about 240,000 unique TCR beta nucleotide sequences were sequenced per donor, approximately 20% of them non-productive.

The cohort was made up of 666 healthy bone marrow donors. Cohort members were all nominally healthy when sampled, although unrecorded immune exposures were likely present. The donor tested CMV seropositive, placing the donor among the roughly 300 seropositive members of the cohort. A peripheral blood sample was provided by each donor, and peripheral blood mononuclear cells were used for TCR beta sequencing. The Qiagen DNeasy Blood Extraction Kit was used to extract genomic DNA from the blood cell samples. The method was the immunoSEQ multiplex PCR assay. For the multiplex PCR, a mixture combining 60 forward primers for TCR Vbeta segments and 13 reverse primers for TCR Jbeta segments was used. The CDR3 region of rearranged TCR beta genes was amplified from genomic DNA by a multiplex PCR assay. The amplified TCR beta libraries were sequenced on the Illumina HiSeq System as 87-base-pair reads. As for how the authors treated the data: A later analysis tallied around 87 million unique TCR beta chains across the 666 repertoires, and about 12 million of those chains were shared by two or more donors. Raw reads were error-corrected and collapsed into unique sequences with a nearest-neighbor algorithm that merged closely related sequences to remove PCR and sequencing errors. Alignment of CDR3 sequences to IMGT reference sequences was used to assign V, D and J gene segments. For a sequence to be retained, at least a six-nucleotide match to both a V gene segment and a J gene segment was required. A rearrangement was called productive if the CDR3 had no stop codons and remained in frame with V and J, and every other rearrangement was called non-productive. CDR3 was defined according to IMGT convention as the region running from the second conserved V-encoded cysteine to the conserved J-encoded phenylalanine. Sequences without an unambiguous match to a single V gene segment were excluded from the earlier analysis of 587 of the donors. An earlier analysis of under 750 of the donors called V segments functional above 56.7% productive rearrangements and segregating when the between-donor standard deviation exceeded 5%. A statistical classification framework was built to diagnose cytomegalovirus status from the catalog of TCR beta chain sequences. In a later analysis, V and J genes were assigned by comparing TCR nucleotide sequences against IMGT/GENE-DB human TR gene sequences. A later analysis assigned CDR3 sequences and most-parsimonious VDJ recombination scenarios with the TCRdist pipeline. A later analysis defined each TCR beta chain by its CDR3 amino acid sequence plus V-gene family, and excluded reads lacking a unique V-gene family. As a way to deal with suspected cross-contamination and a sequencing artifact, a later analysis dropped hundreds of nucleotide sequences that were highly shared and had low generation probability. For each public chain, a later analysis derived a clonal expansion index from normalized ranks of inferred template counts within each repertoire. A later analysis computed generation probabilities with a VDJ recombination model fitted to out-of-frame rearrangements, and checked the results against IGoR. A later analysis scored TCR-TCR, TCR-HLA and TCR-CMV co-occurrence with hypergeometric tests, applying a repertoire-size bias correction to TCR pairs. A later analysis estimated false discovery rates by permuting HLA or CMV assignments 20 times. A later analysis grouped co-occurring TCRs with DBSCAN, adding TCRdist sequence similarity when clustering within HLA-allele-positive subsets. For co-occurrence clustering, repertoires with fewer than 30,000 or more than 120,000 public chains were excluded, along with roughly five repertoires with anomalous nucleotide sharing. This immuneACCESS table, as held by TCRdb, lists in-frame sequences with V and J called but not all clones. Of the missing ones, under half trace to an unresolved V gene in checked studies; the others have no known cause. The V and J calls and clone size are taken from that table; D and trimming were inferred from the DNA. This sample is represented by fewer than 150,000 clones; roughly 80% of them were singletons. In total, the top ten clones hold 4.9% of the sample.

Beyond this particular receptor, the publication reports: When HLA alleles, especially DR and DQ, strongly co-occurred, attributing TCR associations to individual alleles was difficult. Most TCR sequences were observed very rarely across donors, whereas some public TCRs were present in many individuals. Compared with equally common non-associated chains, HLA-associated TCR beta chains in a later analysis were more clonally expanded and had lower generation probabilities. The earlier analysis of about 600 of the donors excluded some 15 rarely observed V segments, including chromosome 9 orphons, because counts were too low. In a later analysis, several top co-occurrence clusters were reported to appear linked to parvovirus B19, influenza, CMV and Epstein-Barr virus. The authors suggested that the approach could potentially be extended to other disease states and immunological phenotypes. A later analysis associated 15,000 to 20,000 TCR beta sequences with specific HLA alleles at a false discovery rate of 0.05. The classifier was reported to diagnose cytomegalovirus status with high specificity and sensitivity in both the original cohort and the validation cohort. In a later analysis, TCR association rates were found to vary across HLA loci, with the most associated TCRs seen for DRB1 alleles and the fewest for HLA-C alleles. Three of the identified cytomegalovirus-associated TCR beta chains were confirmed in vitro to be specific for cytomegalovirus antigens. Correlated functional status among segregating V segments might reflect linkage disequilibrium, but an unknown experimental factor could not be ruled out. A cluster of highly shared sequence variants was judged likely to be a technical artifact of the sequencing pipeline. The only immune exposure information available for the cohort was CMV serostatus. In a later analysis, most CMV-associated TCR beta chains were found to appear HLA-restricted, with HLA associations seemingly driven largely by CMV exposure. A total of fewer than 200 TCR beta chains were listed by the study as associated with cytomegalovirus. Because HLA typing was missing for some donors at each locus, association tests included only the typed subset. An earlier analysis of around 600 of the donors showed that most TCR beta V segments appeared in productive rearrangements either about 87% or about 30% of the time, which broadly matched IMGT annotations. Presence/absence analyses assumed roughly uniform sequencing depth across donors, an assumption that may not hold. An association between a missense DCLRE1C variant and V-gene and J-gene trimming of TCR beta chains was found in a later genetic analysis and replicated in an independent cohort. A further reported finding was that TCR beta sequences accurately predicted the HLA-A and HLA-B alleles for most subjects in the first cohort. According to a later genetic analysis, donors in an Asian-associated ancestry cluster had fewer N-insertions in productive TCRs than the approximately 700-donor mean. Only TCR beta chains were sequenced in this cohort, and the absence of alpha or paired-chain data limited detectable features.

The specimen was PBMCs. The clonotype was recovered from a man between 50 and 59 years old in good health and CMV-seropositive.

The DNA is TGTGCCTGGAGTGCGGTCCTAGCGGATATTCAGTACTTC. Its amino acids are CAWSAVLADIQYF. The chain was built from TRBV30 and TRBJ2-4, and 7 junction bases match TRBD2. The CDR3 has 13 amino acids, counting the end cysteine and phenylalanine. The CDR3 DNA has 39 bases and is translated from base 1. V loses 1 base at its end and J loses 10 bases; junction bases beyond the gene matches: 7. The CDR1 and CDR2 encoded by the germline V gene (reference sequence) are GTSNPN and SVGIG.